One and the same sample provided the 10 T cell receptor beta chains below, sequenced in a study of type 1 and type 2 diabetes patients. PCR was run on genomic DNA. Multiplex PCR with 30 forward and 13 reverse primers amplified the TCR beta CDR3. TCRdb re-analysed the multiplex PCR reads in MiXCR, keeping a single row per CDR3 protein. The repertoire holds fewer than 350,000 distinct CDR3 sequences, with around 50% as singletons. Sequencing was done on a sample of peripheral blood mononuclear cells (PBMCs). Every receptor here comes from a young man with type 2 diabetes.

This clonotype has more than one count but fewer than ten. J is TRBJ2-2 and V is TRBV15, with a possible D match to TRBD2 (5 bases). Germline values: CDR1 LNHNV, CDR2 YYDKDF (reference sequence). V lost 0 bases and J lost 3, with 14 bases in between. The CDR3 sequence is 17 residues long. The CDR3 DNA sequence: TGTGCCACCAGCAGAGATAGAGAGGGATCGCACACCGGGGAGCTGTTTTTT. Translating it yields CATSRDREGSHTGELFF.

V and J are TRBV2 and TRBJ1-2; D unresolved. Trimming stripped 4 bases from V and 1 base from J, with 7 bases between. Per the germline V gene, CDR1 is SNHLY and CDR2 is FYNNEI. The CDR3 has 13 amino acids. CDR3 residues: CASSVEGNYGYTF. As DNA, the CDR3 is TGTGCCAGCAGTGTCGAAGGTAACTATGGCTACACCTTC.

This clonotype appeared a few times. The V call is TRBV7-2, the J call TRBJ2-3; D not certain. Trimming took off 2 bases at V and 5 bases at J, with 17 bases between the two ends. Per germline, CDR1 SGHTA and CDR2 FQGNSA. The CDR3 is made up of 16 amino acids. DNA of the CDR3: TGTGCCAGCAGCTTATCGGTGTCCACCATAAAAGATACGCAGTATTTT. This sequence encodes CASSLSVSTIKDTQYF.

This clonotype has only a few counts. The V call is TRBV19, the J call TRBJ1-1; 11 bases map to TRBD1. The CDR3 is made up of 13 amino acids. J gave up 4 bases and V 10 bases, and 5 bases lay outside the gene matches. The germline V gene has CDR1 LNHDA and CDR2 SQIVND (reference sequence). Here the CDR3 DNA reads TGTGCCATACAGGACAGGGGGCGCACTGAAGCTTTCTTT. Translation gives CAIQDRGRTEAFF.

This clonotype has just a few counts. A junction end diverges from the germline sequence, so it may reflect a read error. This rearrangement joins TRBV24-1 to TRBJ2-2; tentatively, D is TRBD1 (6 bases). The CDR3 is 16 residues long. Germline V gene lookup returns CDR1 KGHDR and CDR2 SFDVKD. The CDR3 sequence is CAASEDRNDGPGELFF. The DNA for the CDR3 is TGTGCCGCCAGTGAAGACAGGAATGATGGGCCCGGGGAGCTGTTTTTT.

V usage is TRBV10-3 and J usage is TRBJ2-5; 7 nucleotides match TRBD1. Germline CDR1 ENHRY, CDR2 SYGVKD. The ends lost 6 bases at V and 2 bases at J; junction bases unmatched: 9. This CDR3 contains 15 residues. CDR3 residues: CAISPGGDRQETQYF. CDR3 coding DNA: TGTGCCATCAGCCCAGGGGGAGATCGGCAAGAGACCCAGTACTTC.

The genes are TRBV28 and TRBJ1-1, with a weak D call TRBD1 (6 bases). The CDR3 length is 15 residues. Per the germline V gene, CDR1 is MDHEN and CDR2 is SYDVKM. Trimming took 8 bases from V and 1 from J, leaving 17 bases between them. As DNA, the CDR3 is TGTGCCAGCGGTCGACAGGACGCTGGGAACACTGAAGCTTTCTTT. Translating gives CASGRQDAGNTEAFF.

This chain uses TRBV7-6 with TRBJ2-3; 9 bases agree with TRBD2. The CDR3 spans 15 residues. The junction had 5 bases not matched to a gene; V was cut back by 2 bases and J by 5 bases. In germline, CDR1 is SGHVS, CDR2 FNYEAQ. The CDR3 spells CASSLSRGGLDTQYF. The CDR3 DNA follows: TGTGCCAGCAGCTTATCGCGGGGGGGGTTAGATACGCAGTATTTT.

The chain has TRBV2 and TRBJ2-3; weak D call: TRBD1 (5 bases). CDR1 is SNHLY, CDR2 FYNNEI, per germline. There are 16 residues in the CDR3. The V gene lost 1 base and the J gene lost 2 bases, with 13 bases spanning the gap. CDR3 nucleotide sequence: TGTGCCAGCAGTGAAGAAGGATGGGGCATCACAGATACGCAGTATTTT. It translates to CASSEEGWGITDTQYF.

This chain joins TRBV7-2 and TRBJ2-5; the D call may be TRBD1 or TRBD2 (6 bases each). From germline, CDR1 is SGHTA and CDR2 FQGNSA. V was trimmed by 1 base and J by 11 bases, leaving 14 bases between them. The CDR3 runs 13 residues. The CDR3 nucleotides are TGTGCCAGCAGCTTAGATCCGAGGGGGGAGCAGTACTTC. Its translation: CASSLDPRGEQYF.